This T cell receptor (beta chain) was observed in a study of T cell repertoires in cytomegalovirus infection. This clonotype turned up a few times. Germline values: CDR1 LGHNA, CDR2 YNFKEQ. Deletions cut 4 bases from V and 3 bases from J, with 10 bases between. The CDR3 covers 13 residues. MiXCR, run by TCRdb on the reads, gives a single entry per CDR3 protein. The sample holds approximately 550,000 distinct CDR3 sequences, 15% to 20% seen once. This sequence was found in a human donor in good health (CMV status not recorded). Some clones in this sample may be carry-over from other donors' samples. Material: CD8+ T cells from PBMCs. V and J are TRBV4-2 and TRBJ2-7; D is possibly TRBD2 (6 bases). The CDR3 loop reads CASSLGGNYEQYF. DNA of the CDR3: TGTGCCAGCAGCCTCGGCGGGAACTACGAGCAGTACTTC.